This TCR beta chain was captured by sequencing in a study of a mutant IDH1 vaccine in newly diagnosed glioma. Background on the study: Patients were started on vaccination 4-6 weeks after radiotherapy alone, or with temozolomide cycles. The earlier regimen, radiotherapy, temozolomide, or both, was most often both.

Using immunoSEQ multiplex PCR, the repertoire was profiled, and TCRdb retains in-frame clones only, with some absent. The sample records about 29,000 clones, around 80% being singletons. CDR3 length equals 16 residues. Trimming removed 3 bases from V and 5 bases from J, with 17 bases in between. The V gene's germline CDR1 is KGHSY and CDR2 FQNENV. On this clone itself: Its target is not known.

The time point was: week 23, last vaccination. Every vaccine dose comprised 300 ug of mutant IDH1 20-mer peptide plus topical imiquimod. Sequenced here: PBMCs, sampled from a glioma patient whose treatment included an IDH1 peptide vaccine. This sequence was found in a woman under 30 with glioma. The V call is TRBV16, the J call TRBJ1-5, with D possibly being TRBD1 (5 bases). CDR3 bases: TGTGCCAGCAGCCAGGGGCGTGCCTCGGGAGATCAGCCCCAGCATTTT. It codes for CASSQGRASGDQPQHF.